These 2 T cell receptor beta chains were all obtained from the same sample, sequenced in a study of somatic mutations in cytotoxic T cells in rheumatoid arthritis. The table came from immunoSEQ multiplex PCR; TCRdb's copy has only in-frame clones and leaves some out. The sample records approximately 20,000 clones, 65% to 80% being singletons. Sequencing was performed on CD8+ T cells sorted from blood. These TCRs come from an adult with rheumatoid arthritis.

The rearrangement joins TRBV7-8 to TRBJ2-5, with D perhaps TRBD2 (6 bases). This CDR3 has 14 residues. Germline-derived CDR1 and CDR2 are SGHVS and FQNEAQ. V lost 5 bases and J 3 bases, leaving 13 bases between the germline ends. The CDR3 nucleotides read TGTGCCAGCAGCCCAACGGGACTTAAAGAGACCCAGTACTTC. This sequence encodes CASSPTGLKETQYF.

V gene TRBV11-2 combines with J gene TRBJ2-3; 11 bases align to TRBD1. V gave up 6 bases and J gave up 4 bases; unmatched junction bases: 9. The CDR3 runs 16 residues. Germline V gene data show CDR1 as SGHAT and CDR2 as FQNNGV. CDR3 in amino acids: CASSQIGQGASDTQYF. DNA of the CDR3: TGTGCCAGCAGTCAAATAGGACAGGGGGCATCAGATACGCAGTATTTT.